Given below is one T cell receptor (beta chain) in context. This sample also contains other DNA sequences that code for the same CDR3. The data originate from a study of shared clonotypes between healthy human individuals. Some clones are missing from TCRdb's copy, which holds only in-frame ones; the method was immunoSEQ multiplex PCR. The table records over a million clones, 98% to 99% of them present only once. The length of the CDR3 is 14 residues. V was trimmed by 2 bases and J by 0 bases, leaving 5 bases between them. Germline V lookup: CDR1 SGHAT, CDR2 FQNNGV. The rearrangement uses TRBV11-2 and TRBJ1-5; D is unclear. The sequencing sample was made of naive CD4+ T cells sorted from blood. The subset here: CD45RA+ positively selected. This clonotype originated in a man between 25 and 39 years old in good health. The CDR3 here is CASSLRDSNQPQHF. CDR3 nucleotides: TGTGCCAGCAGCTTAAGGGATAGCAATCAGCCCCAGCATTTT.